This is a list of T cell receptor beta chains from one sample in a study of blood T cell repertoires in COVID-19. Assay: immunoSEQ multiplex PCR; the TCRdb copy retains only in-frame clones and omits some. The table lists some 150,000 clones, about 79% of them singletons. Input material: peripheral blood. All receptors come from an elderly woman with acute or convalescent COVID-19. CDR3s include the opening cysteine and the closing phenylalanine or tryptophan. Fields, in order: V gene, D gene, J gene, clone size, CDR3 protein, CDR3 DNA. The D gene is left open where the match is weak. Clone size, where shown, is once, few, many, or a class for clones that have expanded.

TRBV10-3	TRBD1	TRBJ1-1	few	CAITSADRGPTEAFF	TGTGCCATCACATCTGCGGACAGGGGACCAACTGAAGCTTTCTTT
TRBV5-1	TRBD2	TRBJ2-3	.	CASSGKGLATPPSSADTQYF	TGCGCCAGCAGTGGGAAGGGACTAGCTACGCCTCCCTCAAGCGCAGATACGCAGTATTTT
TRBV7-8	TRBD1	TRBJ1-5	.	CASSLAVLVGQKNQPQHF	TGTGCCAGCAGCTTAGCGGTTTTAGTGGGACAGAAGAATCAGCCCCAGCATTTT
TRBV2	TRBD1	TRBJ1-6	.	CASSDQGQGKSPLHF	TGTGCCAGCAGTGATCAGGGACAGGGTAAATCACCCCTCCACTTT
TRBV15	.	TRBJ1-5	.	CATSRGAGAPNQPQHF	TGTGCCACCAGCAGAGGAGCGGGGGCCCCCAATCAGCCCCAGCATTTT
TRBV19	.	TRBJ1-3	.	CASSIQGPFFGNTIYF	TGTGCCAGTAGTATCCAGGGCCCTTTTTTTGGAAACACCATATATTTT
TRBV5-4	.	TRBJ1-2	.	CASSSDWGEGYGYTF	TGTGCCAGCAGCTCGGATTGGGGGGAAGGCTATGGCTACACCTTC
TRBV3-1/TRBV3-2	.	TRBJ1-2	.	CASSQAPRGSYGYTF	TGTGCCAGCAGCCAAGCCCCCAGGGGATCATACGGCTACACCTTC
TRBV30	TRBD1	TRBJ1-2	.	CAWSIGSGGDYGYTF	TGTGCCTGGAGTATAGGGTCAGGGGGTGACTATGGCTACACCTTC
TRBV7-2	.	TRBJ2-1	.	CASSSSPPGASYNEQFF	TGTGCCAGCAGCTCCTCCCCCCCAGGGGCGTCCTACAATGAGCAGTTCTTC
TRBV14	.	TRBJ1-3	.	CASSLSHTIYF	TGTGCCAGCAGCTTATCTCACACCATATATTTT
TRBV18	TRBD2	TRBJ2-3	.	CASSPTSGGTDTQYF	TGTGCCAGCTCACCGACTAGCGGGGGCACAGATACGCAGTATTTT
TRBV7-9	.	TRBJ1-1	once	CASSPSAGDATEAFF	TGTGCCAGCAGCCCTTCGGCCGGGGATGCGACTGAAGCTTTCTTT
TRBV7-8	.	TRBJ1-3	.	CASSLQGTNSGNTIYF	TGTGCCAGCAGCTTACAGGGGACAAACTCTGGAAACACCATATATTTT
TRBV7-6	.	TRBJ1-6	.	CASSVGQRGGSPLHF	TGTGCCAGCAGCGTGGGTCAGCGGGGAGGGTCACCCCTCCACTTT
TRBV18	.	TRBJ1-6	few	CASSQLDSILNNSPLHF	TGTGCCAGCTCACAACTGGACAGCATACTAAATAATTCACCCCTCCACTTT
TRBV19	.	TRBJ1-1	.	CASSTSGFGNTEAFF	TGTGCCAGTAGTACCTCAGGGTTCGGGAACACTGAAGCTTTCTTT
TRBV9	.	TRBJ1-2	.	CASSELRGYTF	TGTGCCAGCAGCGAACTCAGGGGCTACACCTTC
TRBV18	.	TRBJ1-2	.	CASSGRQSANYGYTF	TGTGCCAGCTCAGGAAGACAGAGCGCTAACTATGGCTACACCTTC
TRBV14	.	TRBJ2-3	.	CASSSEDTQYF	TGTGCCAGCTCATCCGAGGATACGCAGTATTTT
TRBV6-4	TRBD1	TRBJ2-5	few	CASSDRSGTGVYRETQYF	TGTGCCAGCAGTGACCGCTCCGGGACAGGGGTTTATCGGGAGACCCAGTACTTC
TRBV3-1/TRBV3-2	.	TRBJ1-2	.	CASSQGLLSGGYTF	TGTGCCAGCAGCCAGGGACTTCTCTCGGGGGGCTACACCTTC
TRBV10-2	.	TRBJ1-1	once	CASSRDTEAFF	TGCGCCAGCAGTCGAGACACTGAAGCTTTCTTT
TRBV6-6	TRBD1	TRBJ1-6	.	CASAGKGTGVSPLHF	TGTGCCAGCGCTGGGAAGGGAACAGGGGTTTCACCCCTCCACTTT
TRBV4-2	TRBD1	TRBJ1-2	.	CASRGGQGNGYTF	TGTGCCAGCAGGGGGGGACAGGGGAATGGCTACACCTTC
TRBV20-1	.	TRBJ1-5	few	CSASIGINQPQHF	TGCAGTGCTAGTATCGGGATAAATCAGCCCCAGCATTTT
TRBV18	TRBD1	TRBJ2-7	few	CASSGTGATNYEQYF	TGTGCCAGCTCCGGTACAGGGGCGACCAACTACGAGCAGTACTTC
TRBV5-5	.	TRBJ2-3	.	CASSLSSGTDTQYF	TGTGCCAGCAGCTTGTCTAGCGGCACAGATACGCAGTATTTT
TRBV6-6	.	TRBJ2-3	.	CASSYARDTDTQYF	TGTGCCAGCAGTTACGCCAGGGACACAGATACGCAGTATTTT
TRBV6-1	.	TRBJ1-4	.	CASSEGQAEKLFF	TGTGCCAGCAGTGAAGGGCAGGCCGAAAAACTGTTTTTT
TRBV19	TRBD1	TRBJ1-2	few	CASSLSRTGSNYGYTF	TGTGCCAGTAGTCTTTCGCGGACAGGGAGTAACTATGGCTACACCTTC
TRBV27	.	TRBJ1-6	.	CASSLRQMNSPLHF	TGTGCCAGCAGTTTGAGACAGATGAATTCACCCCTCCACTTT
TRBV5-8	TRBD1	TRBJ2-5	.	CASRARPGTEETQYF	TGTGCCAGCAGGGCCCGACCCGGGACAGAAGAGACCCAGTACTTC
TRBV6-2/TRBV6-3	TRBD1	TRBJ1-5	.	CASSSSPGQSYSNQPQHF	TGTGCCAGCAGTTCCAGCCCGGGACAGTCTTATAGCAATCAGCCCCAGCATTTT
TRBV18	.	TRBJ2-3	.	CASSPDFRGTDTQYF	TGTGCCAGCTCCCCCGACTTCCGAGGCACAGATACGCAGTATTTT
TRBV7-2	.	TRBJ1-3	.	CASSLEIPLNTIYF	TGTGCCAGCAGCTTAGAGATACCACTAAACACCATATATTTT
TRBV5-4	.	TRBJ1-2	.	CASSLPGVDGYTF	TGTGCCAGCAGCTTGCCCGGGGTAGATGGCTACACCTTC
TRBV28	TRBD2	TRBJ2-1	.	CASRYSGGNEQFF	TGTGCCAGCAGATACTCGGGAGGGAATGAGCAGTTCTTC
TRBV3-1/TRBV3-2	.	TRBJ2-1	once	CASSPSNTDDEQFF	TGTGCCAGCAGCCCTTCTAATACCGATGATGAGCAGTTCTTC
TRBV9	.	TRBJ2-1	.	CASSVANGGRQFF	TGTGCCAGCAGCGTAGCGAACGGGGGGCGTCAGTTCTTC
TRBV7-2	TRBD1	TRBJ1-2	few	CASSLPGQGALGYTF	TGTGCCAGCAGCCTACCGGGACAGGGGGCGCTGGGCTACACCTTC
TRBV7-2	.	TRBJ2-3	.	CASSPLDKNTDTQYF	TGTGCCAGCAGCCCGTTAGACAAGAACACAGATACGCAGTATTTT
TRBV15	.	TRBJ2-1	few	CATRGAPKLEGDYNEQFF	TGTGCCACCAGGGGGGCCCCAAAACTAGAGGGGGACTACAATGAGCAGTTCTTC
TRBV5-1	TRBD1	TRBJ1-4	few	CASSIDRGTGGEKLFF	TGCGCCAGCAGCATCGACCGGGGGACAGGGGGAGAAAAACTGTTTTTT
TRBV5-8	TRBD1	TRBJ2-7	.	CASSLSPGQGLHEQYF	TGTGCCAGCAGCTTAAGTCCAGGACAGGGTCTACACGAGCAGTACTTC
TRBV19	.	TRBJ1-1	.	CASSPRWGDLTEAFF	TGTGCCAGTAGTCCCCGCTGGGGGGACCTAACTGAAGCTTTCTTT
TRBV5-1	.	TRBJ1-2	.	CASSLEAGPYGYTF	TGCGCCAGCAGCTTGGAGGCGGGACCCTATGGCTACACCTTC
TRBV19	TRBD1	TRBJ2-2	.	CASSPDRAGTGELFF	TGTGCCAGTAGCCCGGACAGGGCGGGCACCGGGGAGCTGTTTTTT
TRBV7-9	TRBD1	TRBJ1-5	.	CASGPGQSTPSNQPQHF	TGTGCCAGCGGTCCGGGACAGTCCACCCCCAGCAATCAGCCCCAGCATTTT
TRBV6-1	.	TRBJ1-1	.	CASSEEVVVAF	TGTGCCAGCAGTGAAGAAGTGGTAGTAGCCTTT
TRBV3-1/TRBV3-2	.	TRBJ2-3	.	CASSGGGTDTQYF	TGTGCCAGCAGTGGCGGGGGCACAGATACGCAGTATTTT
TRBV29-1	.	TRBJ1-2	.	CSVEGADGNYGYTF	TGCAGCGTTGAGGGGGCCGACGGGAACTATGGCTACACCTTC
TRBV5-1	TRBD1	TRBJ2-7	.	CASSLRDRGEQYF	TGCGCCAGCAGCTTGAGGGACAGGGGCGAGCAGTACTTC